This T cell receptor beta chain was sequenced in a study of Graves' ophthalmopathy and Graves' hyperthyroidism. Study context: Peripheral blood was gathered at the point of initial diagnosis, before any treatment started.

V lost 2 bases and J lost 9; bases outside the gene matches: 7. Per germline, CDR1 SGHTA and CDR2 FQGTGA. The CDR3 is 15 amino acids. Amplification targeted the TCR beta CDR3 regions, with RNA transcripts as the source material. The first-round RT-PCR employed HTBI primers together with the Qiagen OneStep RT-PCR kit. A multiplex PCR was then performed as the second round. Each CDR3 protein is one row after TCRdb ran MiXCR on the multiplex PCR reads. Of 230,000 or so distinct CDR3 sequences in the sample, 45% are singletons; the top ten hold roughly 45%. General study findings and limits: In separating ophthalmopathy from stable hyperthyroidism, a 13-signature model achieved nearly 90% sensitivity and 81.08% specificity.

In this sample, this clonotype turned up many times. The antigen is undetermined. The chain employs TRBV7-3 and TRBJ1-6; 7 bases are shared with TRBD1. Source material: peripheral blood. This sequence was found in an adult man with Graves' ophthalmopathy. The CDR3 region is CASSLWRTGVSPLHF. CDR3 coding DNA: TGTGCCAGCAGCTTATGGCGAACAGGGGTTTCACCCCTCCACTTT.